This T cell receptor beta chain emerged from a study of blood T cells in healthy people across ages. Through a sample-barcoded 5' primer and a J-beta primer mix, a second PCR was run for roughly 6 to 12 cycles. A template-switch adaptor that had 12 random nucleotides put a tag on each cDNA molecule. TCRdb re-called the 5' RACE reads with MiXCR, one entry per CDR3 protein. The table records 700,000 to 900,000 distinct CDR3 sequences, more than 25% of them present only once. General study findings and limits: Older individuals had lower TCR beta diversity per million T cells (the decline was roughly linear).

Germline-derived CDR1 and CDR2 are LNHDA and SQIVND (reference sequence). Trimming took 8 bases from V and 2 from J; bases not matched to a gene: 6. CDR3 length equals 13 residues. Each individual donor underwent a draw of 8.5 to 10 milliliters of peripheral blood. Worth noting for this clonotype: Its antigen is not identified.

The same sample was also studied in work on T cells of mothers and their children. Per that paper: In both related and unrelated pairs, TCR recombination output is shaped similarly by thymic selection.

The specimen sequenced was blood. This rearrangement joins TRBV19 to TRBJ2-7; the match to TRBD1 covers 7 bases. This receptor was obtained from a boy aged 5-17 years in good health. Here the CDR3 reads CASGTGVTYEQYF. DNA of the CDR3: TGTGCCAGTGGAACAGGGGTGACCTACGAGCAGTACTTC.